This T cell receptor beta chain originates from a study of blood T cell repertoires in COVID-19. About the study: Acute-phase and convalescent COVID-19 samples originated in the United States, Italy and Spain.

Trimming cost V 4 bases and J 6 bases; bases outside gene matches: 7. Germline V gene data show CDR1 as SNHLY and CDR2 as FYNNEI. This CDR3 is built from 15 residues. TCRdb's table, derived via immunoSEQ multiplex PCR, lists solely in-frame clones and lacks some. Altogether about 260,000 clones are present, 83% being singletons, with the ten largest covering 9.4%. This clonotype was sampled from a woman in her forties or fifties who had recovered from COVID-19. Sequencing input: peripheral blood. The chain joins TRBV2 to TRBJ1-5, with TRBD1 matching 9 bases. CDR3 amino acids: CASSAATGGSQPQHF. The CDR3 nucleotides are TGTGCCAGCAGTGCTGCGACAGGGGGGAGTCAGCCCCAGCATTTT.